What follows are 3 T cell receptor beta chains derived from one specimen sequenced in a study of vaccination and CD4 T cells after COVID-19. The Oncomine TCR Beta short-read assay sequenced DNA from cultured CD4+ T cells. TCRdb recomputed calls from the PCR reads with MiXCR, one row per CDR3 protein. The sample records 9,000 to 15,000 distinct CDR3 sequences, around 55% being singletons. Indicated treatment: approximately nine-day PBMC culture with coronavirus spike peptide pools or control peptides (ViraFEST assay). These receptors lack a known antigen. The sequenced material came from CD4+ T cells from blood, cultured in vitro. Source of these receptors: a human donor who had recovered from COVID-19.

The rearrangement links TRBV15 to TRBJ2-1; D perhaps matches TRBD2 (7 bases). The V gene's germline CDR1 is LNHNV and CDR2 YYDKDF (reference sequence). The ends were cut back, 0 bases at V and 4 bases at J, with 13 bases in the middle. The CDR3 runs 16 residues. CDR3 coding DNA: TGTGCCACCAGCAGAGAGGGGGGGCAGTTGTACAATGAGCAGTTCTTC. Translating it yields CATSREGGQLYNEQFF. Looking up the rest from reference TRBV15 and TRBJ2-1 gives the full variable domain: DAMVIQNPRYQVTQFGKPVTLSCSQTLNHNVMYWYQQKSSQAPKLLFHYYDKDFNNEADTPDNFQSRRPNTSFCFLDIRSPGLGDTAMYLCATSREGGQLYNEQFFGPGTRLTVL.

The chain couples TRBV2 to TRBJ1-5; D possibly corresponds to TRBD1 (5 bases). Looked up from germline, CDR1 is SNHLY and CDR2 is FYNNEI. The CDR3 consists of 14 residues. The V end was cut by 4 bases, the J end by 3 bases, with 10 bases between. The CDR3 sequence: CASSGTRINQPQHF. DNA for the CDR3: TGTGCCAGCAGTGGGACACGGATCAATCAGCCCCAGCATTTT. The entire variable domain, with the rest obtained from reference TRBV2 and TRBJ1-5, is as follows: EPEVTQTPSHQVTQMGQEVILRCVPISNHLYFYWYRQILGQKVEFLVSFYNNEISEKSEIFDDQFSVERPDGSNFTLKIRSTKLEDSAMYFCASSGTRINQPQHFGDGTRLSIL.

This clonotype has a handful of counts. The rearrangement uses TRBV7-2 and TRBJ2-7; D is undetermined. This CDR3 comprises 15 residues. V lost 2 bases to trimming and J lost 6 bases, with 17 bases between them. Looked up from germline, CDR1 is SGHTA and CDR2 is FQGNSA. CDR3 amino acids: CASSLIYSSDREQYF. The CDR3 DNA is TGTGCCAGCAGCTTAATCTACAGCTCGGATCGCGAGCAGTACTTC.